This TCR beta chain was recovered during a study of blood T cells in healthy people across ages. Study-level results: Observed TCR beta diversity per million T cells went down as age went up. This fall followed a roughly linear course with age.

Remarks on this clonotype: Its antigen is not identified.

Using a J-beta primer mix together with a sample-barcoded 5' primer, a second PCR was run for about 6 to 11 cycles. TCRdb called the 5' RACE reads again in MiXCR, with one record for every CDR3 protein. The sample yields some 920,000 distinct CDR3 sequences, roughly 51% seen once. The CDR3 spans 18 residues. CDR1 and CDR2 (germline): SNHLY, FYNNEI. V shed 3 bases, J shed 5 bases, and the junction held 9 bases outside the gene matches. The chain carries TRBV2 and TRBJ1-6; TRBD1 matches at 11 bases. The sample consisted of blood. The sequence derives from a woman aged 55-75 years in good health. In DNA, the CDR3 is TGTGCCAGCAGTGAGGACAGGGGGCTTCATCGGAATAATTCACCCCTCCACTTT. Its translation is CASSEDRGLHRNNSPLHF. Full variable domain (missing parts from reference TRBV2 and TRBJ1-6): EPEVTQTPSHQVTQMGQEVILRCVPISNHLYFYWYRQILGQKVEFLVSFYNNEISEKSEIFDDQFSVERPDGSNFTLKIRSTKLEDSAMYFCASSEDRGLHRNNSPLHFGNGTRLTVT.